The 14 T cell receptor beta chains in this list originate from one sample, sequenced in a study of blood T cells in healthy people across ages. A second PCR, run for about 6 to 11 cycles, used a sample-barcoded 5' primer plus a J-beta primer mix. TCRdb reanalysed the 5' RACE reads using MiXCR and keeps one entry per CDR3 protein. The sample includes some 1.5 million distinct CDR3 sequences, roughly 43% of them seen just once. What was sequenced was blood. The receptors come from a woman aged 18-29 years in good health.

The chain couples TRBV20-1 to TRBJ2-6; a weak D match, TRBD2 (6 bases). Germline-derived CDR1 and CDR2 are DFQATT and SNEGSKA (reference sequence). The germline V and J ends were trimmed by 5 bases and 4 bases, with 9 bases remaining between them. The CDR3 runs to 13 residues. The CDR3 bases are TGCAGTGCTCCCCTAGCGGGGGCCAACGTCCTGACTTTC. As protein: CSAPLAGANVLTF.

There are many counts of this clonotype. CDR3 DNA: TGTGCCAGCGGGTTTGACGGACAGGGGGTTTATGGCTACACCTTC. Amino acid sequence: CASGFDGQGVYGYTF. The chain uses TRBV12-3 or TRBV12-4 and TRBJ1-2, with 10 bases aligning to TRBD1. The CDR3 runs to 15 residues. After removal of 8 bases from V and 5 bases from J, the junction contained 11 bases not matched to a gene.

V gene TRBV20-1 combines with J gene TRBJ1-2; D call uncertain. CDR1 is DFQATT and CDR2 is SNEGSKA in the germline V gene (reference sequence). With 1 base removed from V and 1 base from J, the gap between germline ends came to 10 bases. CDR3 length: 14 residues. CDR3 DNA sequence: TGCAGTGCTAGAGGCGGTTCTATTAACTATGGCTACACCTTC. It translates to CSARGGSINYGYTF.

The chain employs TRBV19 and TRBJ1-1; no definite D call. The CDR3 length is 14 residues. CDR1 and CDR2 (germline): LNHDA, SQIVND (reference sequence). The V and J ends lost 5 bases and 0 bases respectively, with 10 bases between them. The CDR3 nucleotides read TGTGCCAGTAGTGTCACCCATCTGAACACTGAAGCTTTCTTT. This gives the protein CASSVTHLNTEAFF.

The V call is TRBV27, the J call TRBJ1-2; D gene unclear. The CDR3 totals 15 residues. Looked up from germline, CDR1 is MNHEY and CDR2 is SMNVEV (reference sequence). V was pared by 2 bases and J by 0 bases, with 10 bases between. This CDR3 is CASSLVDLSNYGYTF. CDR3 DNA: TGTGCCAGCAGTTTAGTCGACCTTTCTAACTATGGCTACACCTTC.

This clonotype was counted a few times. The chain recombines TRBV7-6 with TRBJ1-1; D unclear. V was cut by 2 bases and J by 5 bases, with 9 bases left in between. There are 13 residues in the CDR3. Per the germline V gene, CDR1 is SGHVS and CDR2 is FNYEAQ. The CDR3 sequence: CASSLQEKTEAFF. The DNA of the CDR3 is TGTGCCAGCAGCTTACAAGAAAAGACTGAAGCTTTCTTT.

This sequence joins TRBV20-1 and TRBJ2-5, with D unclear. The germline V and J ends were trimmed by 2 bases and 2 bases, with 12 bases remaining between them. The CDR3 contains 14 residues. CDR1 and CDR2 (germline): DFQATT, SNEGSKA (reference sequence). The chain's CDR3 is CSARPRTDQETQYF. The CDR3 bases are TGCAGTGCTAGACCAAGGACGGATCAAGAGACCCAGTACTTC.

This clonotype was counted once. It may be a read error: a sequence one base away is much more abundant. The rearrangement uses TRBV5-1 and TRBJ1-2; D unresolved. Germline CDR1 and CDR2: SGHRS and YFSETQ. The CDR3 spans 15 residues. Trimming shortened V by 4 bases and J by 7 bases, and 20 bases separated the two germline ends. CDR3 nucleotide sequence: TGCGCCAGCAGCCCTGATGTGGAGGGAGAAACTGGCTACACCTTC. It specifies CASSPDVEGETGYTF.

CDR3 in DNA: TGCAGGGGTGAGGTTAGTGGGGGAGAAGTCCGCAATGAGCAGTTCTTC. Residues: CRGEVSGGEVRNEQFF. V usage is TRBV20-1 and J usage is TRBJ2-1; TRBD1 or TRBD2 may be the D gene (5 bases each). The germline CDR1 and CDR2 sequences are DFQATT and SNEGSKA (reference sequence). The CDR3 is made up of 16 amino acids.

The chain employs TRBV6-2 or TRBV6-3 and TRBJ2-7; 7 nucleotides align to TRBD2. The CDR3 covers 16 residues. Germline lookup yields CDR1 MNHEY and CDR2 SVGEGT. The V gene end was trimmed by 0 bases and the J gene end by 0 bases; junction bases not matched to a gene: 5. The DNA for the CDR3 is TGTGCCAGCAGTTACTCCAGCCGGGACTACTCCTACGAGCAGTACTTC. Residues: CASSYSSRDYSYEQYF.

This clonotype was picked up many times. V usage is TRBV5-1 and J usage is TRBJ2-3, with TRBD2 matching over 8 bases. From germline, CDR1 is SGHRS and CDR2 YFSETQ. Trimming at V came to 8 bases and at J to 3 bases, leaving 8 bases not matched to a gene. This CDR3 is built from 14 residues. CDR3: CASTSGEGTDTQYF. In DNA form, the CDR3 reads TGCGCCAGTACTAGCGGAGAAGGTACAGATACGCAGTATTTT.

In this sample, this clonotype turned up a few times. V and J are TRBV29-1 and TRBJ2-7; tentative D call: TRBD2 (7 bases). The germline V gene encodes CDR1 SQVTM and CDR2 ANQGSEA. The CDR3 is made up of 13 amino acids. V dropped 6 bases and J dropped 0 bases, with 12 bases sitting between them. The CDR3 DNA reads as TGCAGCGTGGACAGCGGGACCTCCTACGAGCAGTACTTC. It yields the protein CSVDSGTSYEQYF.

This chain's CDR3 is CAISRDTGQETQYF. CDR3 nucleotides: TGTGCCATCAGTAGGGACACCGGCCAAGAGACCCAGTACTTC. This sequence joins TRBV10-3 and TRBJ2-5; D perhaps matches TRBD1 (6 bases). CDR3 length: 14 amino acids. Trimming shortened V by 5 bases and J by 1 base, and 11 bases separated the two germline ends. Germline loops: CDR1 ENHRY, CDR2 SYGVKD.

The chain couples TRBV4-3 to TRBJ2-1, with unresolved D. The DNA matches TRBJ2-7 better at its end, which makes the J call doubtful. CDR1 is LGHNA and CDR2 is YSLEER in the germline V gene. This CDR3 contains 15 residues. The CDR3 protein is CASSQEGYSYNEQYF. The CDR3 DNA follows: TGCGCCAGCAGCCAAGAAGGCTACTCCTACAATGAGCAGTACTTC.